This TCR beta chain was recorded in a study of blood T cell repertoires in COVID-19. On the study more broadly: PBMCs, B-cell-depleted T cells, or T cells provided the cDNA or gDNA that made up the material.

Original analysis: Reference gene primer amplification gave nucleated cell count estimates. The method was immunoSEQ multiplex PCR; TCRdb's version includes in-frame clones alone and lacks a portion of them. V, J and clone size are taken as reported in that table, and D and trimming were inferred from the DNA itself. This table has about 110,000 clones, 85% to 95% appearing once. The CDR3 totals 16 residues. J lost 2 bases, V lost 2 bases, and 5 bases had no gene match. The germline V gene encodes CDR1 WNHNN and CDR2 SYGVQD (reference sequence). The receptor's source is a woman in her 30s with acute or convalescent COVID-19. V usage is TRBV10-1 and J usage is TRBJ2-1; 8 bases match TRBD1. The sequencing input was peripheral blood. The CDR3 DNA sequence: TGCGCCAGCAGTGAGCTAGAGACAGGGGCCTACAATGAGCAGTTCTTC. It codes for CASSELETGAYNEQFF.